Listed below are T cell receptor beta chains from one sample, sequenced in a study of cytomegalovirus exposure and HLA in healthy donors. Produced via immunoSEQ multiplex PCR; TCRdb's table is partial and in-frame only. The sample records about 120,000 clones, over 60% being singletons. The source material was PBMCs. These receptor sequences come from a man aged 18 to 30 in good health and CMV-seropositive. Both conserved end residues are part of each CDR3. A D gene is named only where the DNA matches it firmly. Expanded clones are given a class, and other clones once, few, many or no size at all.

j_gene	d_gene	v_gene	abundance	CDR3aa	CDR3nt
TRBJ1-4	TRBD1	TRBV13	few	CASSFRTGGWEKLFF	TGTGCCAGCAGCTTCCGGACAGGGGGATGGGAAAAACTGTTTTTT
TRBJ1-1	NA	TRBV9	NA	CASSATWGDTEAFF	TGTGCCAGCAGCGCGACCTGGGGGGACACTGAAGCTTTCTTT
TRBJ2-3	TRBD2	TRBV5-1	NA	CASSSATSGASTDTQYF	TGCGCCAGCAGCTCTGCGACTAGCGGGGCTAGCACAGATACGCAGTATTTT
TRBJ1-1	TRBD1	TRBV7-8	NA	CASSLQGRGTEAFF	TGTGCCAGCAGCCTACAGGGGCGGGGCACTGAAGCTTTCTTT
TRBJ2-7	TRBD2	TRBV7-9	NA	CASSSASGSYEQCF	TGTGCCAGCAGCTCGGCTAGCGGGAGTTACGAGCAGTGCTTC
TRBJ1-2	NA	TRBV30	NA	CAWNQGLGNYGYTF	TGTGCCTGGAACCAGGGGCTCGGCAACTATGGCTACACCTTC
TRBJ2-4	TRBD1	TRBV11-2	few	CASSFKLSGQFSIQYF	TGTGCCAGCAGCTTTAAACTATCGGGACAGTTTTCCATTCAGTACTTC
TRBJ2-5	NA	TRBV6-1	NA	CASSEWQGMQETQYF	TGTGCCAGCAGTGAATGGCAGGGGATGCAAGAGACCCAGTACTTC
TRBJ1-5	NA	TRBV6-1	few	CASSDGPQHF	TGTGCCAGCAGTGACGGGCCCCAGCATTTT
TRBJ2-2	TRBD1	TRBV7-6	once	CASSLKGGGGELFF	TGTGCCAGCAGCTTAAAAGGGGGCGGCGGGGAGCTGTTTTTT
TRBJ2-1	NA	TRBV5-1	NA	CASRPGLDEQFF	TGCGCCAGCAGACCAGGGTTAGATGAGCAGTTCTTC
TRBJ2-4	TRBD1	TRBV2	few	CASRGTGLLIQYF	TGTGCCAGCAGGGGGACAGGGTTGCTCATTCAGTACTTC
TRBJ1-1	TRBD1	TRBV4-1	NA	CASSQGTGTGYTEAFF	TGCGCCAGCAGCCAAGGTACCGGGACAGGGTACACTGAAGCTTTCTTT
TRBJ1-5	NA	TRBV4-1	NA	CASSQDRGNQPQHF	TGCGCCAGCAGCCAAGATAGGGGAAATCAGCCCCAGCATTTT
TRBJ2-5	TRBD1	TRBV19	NA	CASSIWWDSVQETQYF	TGTGCCAGTAGTATATGGTGGGACAGTGTGCAAGAGACCCAGTACTTC